Each of the 18 T cell receptor beta chains below was sequenced from the same sample in a study of patients and donors after allogeneic stem cell transplantation. MiXCR was run by TCRdb on the RT-PCR reads, yielding one entry per CDR3 protein. The sample includes some 880,000 distinct CDR3 sequences, about a sixth of them seen just once. Specimen: blood, either unsorted or a sorted T cell fraction (not recorded which). The receptors come from a human donor who was either an allogeneic HSCT recipient or a stem cell or donor lymphocyte infusion donor (not recorded which). It is not recorded whose cells these are; they may come from a transplant donor.

This clonotype occurred many times. The chain employs TRBV12-3 or TRBV12-4 and TRBJ2-3, with D unclear. The CDR3 runs to 14 residues. Deletions cut 5 bases from V and 0 bases from J, with 9 bases between. The CDR3 sequence: CASSPTTSTDTQYF. The CDR3 DNA reads as TGTGCCAGCAGTCCCACGACTAGCACAGATACGCAGTATTTT.

The chain is built from TRBV5-4 and TRBJ2-7, with 7 bases matching TRBD1. Germline CDR1 is SGHNT and CDR2 is YYREEE (reference sequence). The J segment lost 12 bases and the V segment lost 2 bases, leaving 14 bases of the junction unmatched. The length of the CDR3 is 14 residues. This chain's CDR3 is CASSFGTGVTPWYF. DNA for the CDR3: TGTGCCAGCAGCTTTGGAACAGGGGTGACCCCCTGGTACTTC.

At least ten counts were recorded for this clonotype. The chain is built from TRBV5-1 and TRBJ2-7; D gene uncertain. Between the trimmed V and J ends, which lost 0 bases and 7 bases, there was a span of 8 bases. Germline V gene lookup returns CDR1 SGHRS and CDR2 YFSETQ. CDR3 size: 12 residues. The CDR3 protein is CASSLEWGEQYF. CDR3 sequence (DNA): TGCGCCAGCAGCTTGGAATGGGGAGAGCAGTACTTC.

This clonotype was picked up a small number of times. V is TRBV6-5 and J is TRBJ1-6; TRBD1 matches at 8 bases. J was trimmed by 8 bases and V by 2 bases; bases with no gene match: 5. Germline V gene sequence: CDR1 MNHEY, CDR2 SVGAGI. The CDR3 covers 15 residues. The CDR3 region is CASSYTRGPYSPLHF. CDR3 DNA: TGTGCCAGCAGTTACACCAGGGGGCCTTATTCACCCCTCCACTTT.

The gene calls are TRBV5-1 and TRBJ2-2, with D maybe TRBD2 (5 bases). The CDR3 covers 16 residues. Germline V CDR1 and CDR2: SGHRS, YFSETQ. The V end lost 0 bases, the J end lost 1 base, and 10 bases lay between the germline ends. The CDR3 reads CASSLGRVRNTGELFF. CDR3 DNA: TGCGCCAGCAGCTTGGGGCGGGTCCGGAACACCGGGGAGCTGTTTTTT.

The CDR3 loop is CASSFGGGRRLGSNQPQHF. In DNA, the CDR3 is TGTGCCAGCAGTTTTGGTGGGGGACGGAGGCTGGGGAGCAATCAGCCCCAGCATTTT. V gene TRBV12-3 or TRBV12-4 combines with J gene TRBJ1-5; a possible D gene is TRBD1 (5 bases). The CDR3 extends over 19 amino acids. Trimming cost V 3 bases and J 1 base, with 22 bases left between them.

This clonotype was recorded many times. The chain couples TRBV12-3 or TRBV12-4 to TRBJ1-5, with 7 bases aligning to TRBD1. The trim removed 6 bases at V and 1 base at J, leaving 3 bases unmatched. The CDR3 sequence is 14 residues long. The CDR3 DNA is TGTGCCAGCAGCCCGACAGGGAGCAATCAGCCCCAGCATTTT. This gives the protein CASSPTGSNQPQHF.

This chain joins TRBV12-3 or TRBV12-4 and TRBJ1-3, with a tentative D call TRBD1 (6 bases). Trimming took off 3 bases at V and 1 base at J, with 13 bases between the two ends. This CDR3 spans 16 amino acids. This chain's CDR3 is CASSFWGTQSGNTIYF. As DNA, the CDR3 is TGTGCCAGCAGTTTCTGGGGGACACAGTCTGGAAACACCATATATTTT.

Turning to this clonotype: A read error may produce the germline difference seen at one junction end. The chain combines TRBV10-3 with TRBJ2-3; tentatively, D is TRBD1 or TRBD2 (5 bases each). Germline assignment: CDR1 ENHRY and CDR2 SYGVKD. This CDR3 has 17 residues. This CDR3 is CAISEPTNKFGADTRYF. The CDR3 DNA is TGTGCCATCAGTGAGCCAACCAATAAGTTCGGGGCAGATACGCGGTATTTT.

At least ten counts were recorded for this clonotype. The chain links TRBV12-3 or TRBV12-4 to TRBJ2-1; D perhaps matches TRBD1 (5 bases). Trimming took 6 bases from V and 5 from J, leaving 17 bases between them. The CDR3 consists of 15 residues. CDR3 DNA sequence: TGTGCCAGCAGCCTCAGGGAAGGTTTCGACAATGAGCAGTTCTTC. Translated: CASSLREGFDNEQFF.

This clonotype showed up just a few times. The chain is built from TRBV2 and TRBJ1-1; D uncertain. Germline CDR1 reads SNHLY; CDR2 reads FYNNEI. This CDR3 is built from 14 residues. V shed 4 bases and J shed 0 bases, with 9 bases lying between them. CDR3 nucleotide sequence: TGTGCCAGCAGTGTCGAATACATGAACACTGAAGCTTTCTTT. Encoded protein: CASSVEYMNTEAFF.

This clonotype was seen more than once but under ten times. The J gene is TRBJ2-4, the V gene TRBV12-3 or TRBV12-4; 7 bases align to TRBD1. The junction had 4 bases not matched to a gene; V was cut back by 5 bases and J by 0 bases. The CDR3 is 15 residues long. The CDR3 DNA follows: TGTGCCAGCAGTCAGGGACAGATAGCCAAAAACATTCAGTACTTC. This codes for CASSQGQIAKNIQYF.

This clonotype was counted between two and nine times. This chain connects TRBV7-9 to TRBJ2-1; TRBD1 aligns across 10 bases. Per germline, CDR1 SEHNR and CDR2 FQNEAQ (reference sequence). CDR3 length: 14 amino acids. V dropped 5 bases and J dropped 9; count of bases not matched to a gene: 7. DNA for the CDR3: TGTGCCAGCAGCCTACAGACAGGGGGCGTTGAGCAGTTCTTC. This codes for CASSLQTGGVEQFF. The full variable domain, completed using reference TRBV7-9 and TRBJ2-1, is DTGVSQNPRHKITKRGQNVTFRCDPISEHNRLYWYRQTLGQGPEFLTYFQNEAQLEKSRLLSDRFSAERPKGSFSTLEIQRTEQGDSAMYLCASSLQTGGVEQFFGPGTRLTVL.

The V call is TRBV6-1, the J call TRBJ2-2, with D perhaps given as TRBD1 or TRBD2 (7 bases each). This CDR3 has 14 residues. The V end lost 6 bases, the J end lost 5 bases, and 13 bases lay between the germline ends. Per the germline V gene, CDR1 is MNHNS and CDR2 is SASEGT. CDR3 DNA: TGTGCCAGCAGGCGACAGGGACTAACCGGGGAGCTGTTTTTT. Its protein is CASRRQGLTGELFF.

The gene calls are TRBV6-1 and TRBJ1-5, with D unclear. The germline CDR1 and CDR2 sequences are MNHNS and SASEGT. V lost 2 bases and J 3 bases, leaving 17 bases between the germline ends. The CDR3 extends over 17 amino acids. The DNA of the CDR3 is TGTGCCAGCAGTGAACTTTTGGGGAGCGGACTCAATCAGCCCCAGCATTTT. Translated: CASSELLGSGLNQPQHF.

The rearrangement links TRBV29-1 to TRBJ2-1; TRBD2 matches at 8 bases. This CDR3 has 15 amino acids. With 5 bases clipped from V and 2 bases from J, the junction kept 8 bases outside the gene matches. Germline loops: CDR1 SQVTM, CDR2 ANQGSEA. The DNA of the CDR3 is TGCAGCGTTCCCTCCCGGGGGGGCGCCTACAATGAGCAGTTCTTC. It encodes CSVPSRGGAYNEQFF.

The chain carries TRBV15 and TRBJ2-7; D unclear. V lost 6 bases and J 0 bases, leaving 9 bases between the germline ends. Germline lookup yields CDR1 LNHNV and CDR2 YYDKDF (reference sequence). The length of the CDR3 is 13 residues. The CDR3 region is CATRFTHSYEQYF. The CDR3 DNA sequence: TGTGCCACCAGGTTTACCCACTCCTACGAGCAGTACTTC.

Many counts were recorded for this clonotype. This chain links TRBV10-3 with TRBJ2-3, with 9 bases lining up with TRBD2. CDR3 length: 15 residues. Germline V gene sequence: CDR1 ENHRY, CDR2 SYGVKD. The trim removed 10 bases at V and 0 bases at J, leaving 8 bases unmatched. The DNA for the CDR3 is TGTGCCACCAGGGCTGGGACTAGCAGCACAGATACGCAGTATTTT. Translating gives CATRAGTSSTDTQYF.